This T cell receptor beta chain was sequenced during a study of cytomegalovirus exposure and HLA in healthy donors (dated by TCRdb to about 2017). Turning to the overall study: According to a later analysis, one platform produced both the roughly 130 validation repertoires and the roughly 640 repertoires of the first cohort. The study was designed to test whether signatures of past pathogen exposure could be identified by cataloging public T cell receptors. High-throughput TCR immunosequencing, statistical association of individual TCRs with disease status, and machine learning were combined to predict cytomegalovirus infection status. A separate validation cohort of roughly 130 different subjects was used in addition to the roughly 670-subject first cohort. The full study reports these points: Across donors, most TCR sequences were observed very rarely, whereas some public TCRs were present in many individuals. The classifier was reported to diagnose cytomegalovirus status with high specificity and sensitivity in both the original and validation cohorts. A few of the identified cytomegalovirus-associated TCR beta chains were confirmed in vitro to be specific for cytomegalovirus antigens. According to the authors, the approach could potentially be generalized to other disease states and immunological phenotypes. The validation cohort had no HLA typing available for a later analysis, so co-occurrence within that cohort was assessed over all 130 or so repertoires. The study gave a list of 150 to 200 TCR beta chains associated with cytomegalovirus. A later analysis found that TCRs clustered in the first cohort also tended to co-occur in the approximately 120 validation repertoires, with about 94% of cluster scores above 0.

A remark on this clone: Its antigen is not yet known. Base qualities were left out, and no much larger clone turns up one base away.

The library was built by means of the immunoSEQ multiplex PCR assay. As for how the authors treated the data: A statistical classification framework was built to diagnose cytomegalovirus status from the catalog of TCR beta chain sequences. TCRdb's version of the immuneACCESS table is confined to in-frame rearrangements and falls short of the full clone set. An unresolved V gene accounts for under half of the shortfall where checked; the remainder is of unknown origin. The DNA was the basis for D and trimming; V, J and clone size are from that table. This sample comprises 130,000 to 150,000 clones, approximately 86% of them detected only once. Jointly, the top ten make up about 4.9% of the sample. The donors belonged to the validation cohort of about 110 subjects, which was separate from the roughly 680-subject first cohort. Looking up the germline V gene yields CDR1 SQVTM and CDR2 ANQGSEA. From V the trimming removes 5 bases and from J it removes 2 bases, while the gene matches leave 1 base of the junction unaccounted for. The CDR3 has 12 amino acids, counting the end cysteine and phenylalanine. The read is trimmed to its CDR3 DNA, 36 bases read in frame from base 1.

The sample taken for sequencing was PBMCs. The TCR comes from a man aged 18 to 29 in good health and CMV-seropositive. The V and J segments used are TRBV29-1 and TRBJ2-7, with TRBD1 matching 9 junction bases. The CDR3 is CSVRQGAYEQYF. The bases read TGCAGCGTTCGACAGGGGGCCTACGAGCAGTACTTC.